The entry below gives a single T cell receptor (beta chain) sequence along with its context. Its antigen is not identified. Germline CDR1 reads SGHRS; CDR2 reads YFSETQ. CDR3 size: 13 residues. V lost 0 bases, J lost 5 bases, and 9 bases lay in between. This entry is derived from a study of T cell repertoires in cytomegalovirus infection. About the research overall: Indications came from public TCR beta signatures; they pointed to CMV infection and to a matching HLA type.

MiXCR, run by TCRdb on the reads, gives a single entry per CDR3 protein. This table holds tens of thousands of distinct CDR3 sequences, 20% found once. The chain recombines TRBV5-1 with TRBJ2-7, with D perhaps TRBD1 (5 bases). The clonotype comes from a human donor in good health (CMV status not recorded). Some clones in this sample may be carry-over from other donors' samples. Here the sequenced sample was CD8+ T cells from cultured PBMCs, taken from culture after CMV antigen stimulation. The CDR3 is CASSLDRNNEQYF. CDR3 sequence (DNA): TGCGCCAGCAGCTTGGACAGGAACAACGAGCAGTACTTC. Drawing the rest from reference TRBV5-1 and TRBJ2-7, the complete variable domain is KAGVTQTPRYLIKTRGQQVTLSCSPISGHRSVSWYQQTPGQGLQFLFEYFSETQRNKGNFPGRFSGRQFSNSRSEMNVSTLELGDSALYLCASSLDRNNEQYFGPGTRLTVT.